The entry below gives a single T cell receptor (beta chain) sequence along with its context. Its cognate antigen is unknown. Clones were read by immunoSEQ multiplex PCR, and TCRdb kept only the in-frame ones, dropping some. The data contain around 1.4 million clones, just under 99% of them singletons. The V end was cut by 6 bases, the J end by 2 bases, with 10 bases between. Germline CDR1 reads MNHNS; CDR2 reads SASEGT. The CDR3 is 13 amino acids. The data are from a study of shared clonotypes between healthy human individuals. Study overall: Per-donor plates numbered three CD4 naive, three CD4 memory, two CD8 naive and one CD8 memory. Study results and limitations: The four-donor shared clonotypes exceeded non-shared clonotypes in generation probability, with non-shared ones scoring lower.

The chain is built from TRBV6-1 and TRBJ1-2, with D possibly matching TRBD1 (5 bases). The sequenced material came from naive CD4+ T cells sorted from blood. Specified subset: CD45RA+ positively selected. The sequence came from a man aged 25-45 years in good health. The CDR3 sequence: CASRGPGNYGYTF. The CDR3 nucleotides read TGTGCCAGCAGGGGACCAGGGAACTATGGCTACACCTTC.